This TCR beta chain was recovered during a study of siplizumab effects on memory and regulatory T cells. Whole-study results and caveats: Siplizumab conditions gave an average of 68.8% Treg-derived mappable alloreactive CD4+ clones, versus 25% to 30% for controls. Alloreactive sequences tracing back to unstimulated CD4+ memory cells fell significantly with siplizumab. Proliferating siplizumab-culture Tregs lacked confirmation of suppressive function. The apparent diversity of naive T cells exceeded that of memory cells, and naive T cells seemed to make a major contribution to the alloresponse.

A remark on this clone: Its antigen remains unknown.

The repertoire was sequenced with immunoSEQ multiplex PCR; TCRdb's copy has only in-frame clones and lacks some. The sample records about 50,000 clones, over 75% being singletons. The V gene's germline CDR1 is SGHVS and CDR2 FNYEAQ. The J segment lost 6 bases and the V segment lost 1 base, leaving 10 bases of the junction unmatched. The CDR3 consists of 17 residues. The sample taken for sequencing was naive CD8+ T cells sorted from blood. This sequence was found in a human donor in good health. The chain employs TRBV7-6 and TRBJ2-2; 8 nucleotides match TRBD2. The CDR3 loop reads CASSLVVGGRKAGELFF. CDR3 nucleotide sequence: TGTGCCAGCAGCTTAGTTGTCGGCGGGAGGAAGGCCGGGGAGCTGTTTTTT.